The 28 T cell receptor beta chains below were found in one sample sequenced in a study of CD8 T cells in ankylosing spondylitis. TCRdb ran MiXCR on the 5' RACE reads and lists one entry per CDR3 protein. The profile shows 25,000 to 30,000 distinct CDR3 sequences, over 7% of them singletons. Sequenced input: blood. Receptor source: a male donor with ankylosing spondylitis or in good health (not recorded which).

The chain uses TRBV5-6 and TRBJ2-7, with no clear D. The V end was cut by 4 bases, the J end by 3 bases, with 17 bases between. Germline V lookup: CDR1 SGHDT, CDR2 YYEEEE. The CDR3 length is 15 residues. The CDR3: CASSPRPNRVYEQYF. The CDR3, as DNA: TGTGCCAGCAGCCCCCGGCCTAATCGAGTCTACGAGCAGTACTTC.

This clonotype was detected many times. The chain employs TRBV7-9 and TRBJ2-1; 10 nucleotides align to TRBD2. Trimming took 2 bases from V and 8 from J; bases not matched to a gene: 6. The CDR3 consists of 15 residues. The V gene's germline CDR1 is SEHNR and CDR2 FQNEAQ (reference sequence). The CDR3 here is CASSLILAGAYEQFF. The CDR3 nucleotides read TGTGCCAGCAGCTTAATCCTAGCGGGGGCCTATGAGCAGTTCTTC.

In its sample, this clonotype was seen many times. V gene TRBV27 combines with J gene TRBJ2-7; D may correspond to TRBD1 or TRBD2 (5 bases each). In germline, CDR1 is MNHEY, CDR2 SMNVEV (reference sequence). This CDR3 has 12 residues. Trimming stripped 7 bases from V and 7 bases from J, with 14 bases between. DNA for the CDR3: TGTGCCAGCACCGGGACCGAGAGGGAGCAGTACTTC. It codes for CASTGTEREQYF.

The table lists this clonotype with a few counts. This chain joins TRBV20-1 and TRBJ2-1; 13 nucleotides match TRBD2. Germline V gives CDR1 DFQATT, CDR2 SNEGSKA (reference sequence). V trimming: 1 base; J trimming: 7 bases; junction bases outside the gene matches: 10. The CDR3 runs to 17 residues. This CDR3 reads CSARGYGLAGVRNEQFF. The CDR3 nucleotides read TGCAGTGCTAGAGGCTACGGACTAGCGGGGGTGCGTAATGAGCAGTTCTTC.

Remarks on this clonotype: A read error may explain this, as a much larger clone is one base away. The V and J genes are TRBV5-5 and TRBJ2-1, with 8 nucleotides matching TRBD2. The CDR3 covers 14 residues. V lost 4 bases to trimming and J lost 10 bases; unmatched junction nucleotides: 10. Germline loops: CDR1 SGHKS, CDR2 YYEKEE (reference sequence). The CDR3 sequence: CASSVAGGFGEQFF. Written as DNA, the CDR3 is TGTGCCAGCAGCGTGGCGGGAGGCTTCGGGGAGCAGTTCTTC.

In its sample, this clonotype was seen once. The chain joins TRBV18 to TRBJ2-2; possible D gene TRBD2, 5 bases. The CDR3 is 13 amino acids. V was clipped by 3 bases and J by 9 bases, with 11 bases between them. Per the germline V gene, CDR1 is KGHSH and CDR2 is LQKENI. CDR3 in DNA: TGTGCCAGCTCACCGGACTTCCAACGGGAGCTGTTTTTT. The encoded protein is CASSPDFQRELFF.

The CDR3 region has the DNA TGCGCCAGCAGCAAGGACGGCAACCAGTTCTTC. It yields the protein CASSKDGNQFF. The chain joins TRBV5-1 to TRBJ2-1; no clear D gene. In germline, CDR1 is SGHRS, CDR2 YFSETQ. The CDR3 covers 11 residues. Trimming removed 4 bases at V and 13 bases at J, with 12 bases between.

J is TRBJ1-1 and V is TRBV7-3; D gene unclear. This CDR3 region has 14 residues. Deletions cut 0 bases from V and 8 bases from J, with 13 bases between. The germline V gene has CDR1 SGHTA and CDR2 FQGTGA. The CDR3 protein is CASSLTDRPNEAFF. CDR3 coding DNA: TGTGCCAGCAGCTTAACGGACCGACCCAACGAAGCTTTCTTT.

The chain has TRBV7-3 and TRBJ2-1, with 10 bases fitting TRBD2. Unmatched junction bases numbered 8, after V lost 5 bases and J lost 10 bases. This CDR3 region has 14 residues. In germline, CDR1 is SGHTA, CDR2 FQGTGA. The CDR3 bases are TGTGCCAGCAGCCCGAGCGGGAGGGCCGGCGAGCAGTTCTTC. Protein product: CASSPSGRAGEQFF.

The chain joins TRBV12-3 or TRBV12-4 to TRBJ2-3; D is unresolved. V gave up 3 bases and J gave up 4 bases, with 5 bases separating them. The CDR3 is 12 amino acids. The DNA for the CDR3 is TGTGCCAGCAGTTTCAGCGCAGATACGCAGTATTTT. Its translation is CASSFSADTQYF.

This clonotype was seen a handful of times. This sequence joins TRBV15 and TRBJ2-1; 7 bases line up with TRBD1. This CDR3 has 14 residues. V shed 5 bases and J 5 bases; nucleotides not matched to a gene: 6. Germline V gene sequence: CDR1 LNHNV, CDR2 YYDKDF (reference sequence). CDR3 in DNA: TGTGCCACCAGCGGAAGACAGGGACACAATGAGCAGTTCTTC. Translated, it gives CATSGRQGHNEQFF.

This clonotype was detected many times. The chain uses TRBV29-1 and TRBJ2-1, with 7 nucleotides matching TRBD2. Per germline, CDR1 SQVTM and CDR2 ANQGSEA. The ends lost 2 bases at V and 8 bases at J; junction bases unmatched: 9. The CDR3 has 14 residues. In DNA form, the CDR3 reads TGCAGCGTTGAATACGGAGCGGGATGGCATGAGCAGTTCTTC. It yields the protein CSVEYGAGWHEQFF.

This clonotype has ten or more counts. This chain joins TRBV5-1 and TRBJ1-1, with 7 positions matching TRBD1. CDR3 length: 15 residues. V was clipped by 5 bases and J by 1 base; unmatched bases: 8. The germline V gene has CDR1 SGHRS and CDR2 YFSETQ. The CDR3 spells CASSRLGTENTEAFF. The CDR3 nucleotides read TGCGCCAGCAGTCGACTTGGGACAGAGAACACTGAAGCTTTCTTT. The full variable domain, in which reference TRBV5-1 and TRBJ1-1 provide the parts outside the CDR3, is KAGVTQTPRYLIKTRGQQVTLSCSPISGHRSVSWYQQTPGQGLQFLFEYFSETQRNKGNFPGRFSGRQFSNSRSEMNVSTLELGDSALYLCASSRLGTENTEAFFGQGTRLTVV.

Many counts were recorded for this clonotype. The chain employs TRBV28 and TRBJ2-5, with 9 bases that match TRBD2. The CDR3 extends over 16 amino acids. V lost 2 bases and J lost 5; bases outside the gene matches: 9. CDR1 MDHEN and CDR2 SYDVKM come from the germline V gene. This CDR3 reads CASSLSSGGNWETQYF. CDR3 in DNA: TGTGCCAGCAGTTTAAGTAGCGGGGGCAACTGGGAGACCCAGTACTTC. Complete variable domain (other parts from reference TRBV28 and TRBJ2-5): DVKVTQSSRYLVKRTGEKVFLECVQDMDHENMFWYRQDPGLGLRLIYFSYDVKMKEKGDIPEGYSVSREKKERFSLILESASTNQTSMYLCASSLSSGGNWETQYFGPGTRLLVL.

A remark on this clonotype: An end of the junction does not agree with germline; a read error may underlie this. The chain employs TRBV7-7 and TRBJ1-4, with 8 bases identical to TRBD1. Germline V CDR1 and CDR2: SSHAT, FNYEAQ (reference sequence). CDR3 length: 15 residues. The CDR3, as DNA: TGTGCTAGCAGCTTAGACAGGGGAACTAATGAAAAACTGTTTTTT. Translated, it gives CASSLDRGTNEKLFF.

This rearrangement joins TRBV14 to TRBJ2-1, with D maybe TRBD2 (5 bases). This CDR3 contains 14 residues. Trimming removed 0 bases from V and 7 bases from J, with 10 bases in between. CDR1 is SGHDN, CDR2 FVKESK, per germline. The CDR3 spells CASSQELVMNEQFF. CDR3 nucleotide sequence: TGTGCCAGCAGCCAAGAACTAGTAATGAATGAGCAGTTCTTC.

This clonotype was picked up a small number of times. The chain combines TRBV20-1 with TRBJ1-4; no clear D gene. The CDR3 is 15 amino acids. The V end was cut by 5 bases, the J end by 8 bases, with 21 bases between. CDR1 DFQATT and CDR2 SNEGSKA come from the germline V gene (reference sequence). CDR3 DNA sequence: TGCAGTGCTCCCCCGGCGAATCTCCATGAAGAAAAACTGTTTTTT. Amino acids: CSAPPANLHEEKLFF.

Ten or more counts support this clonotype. CDR3 sequence reads: CAWSGLLSGTEAFF. The CDR3 DNA is TGTGCCTGGAGCGGACTGCTAAGTGGCACTGAAGCTTTCTTT. The chain combines TRBV30 with TRBJ1-1; D not resolved. The CDR3 has 14 residues. Between the trimmed V and J ends, which lost 3 bases and 4 bases, there was a span of 15 bases. Germline CDR1 reads GTSNPN; CDR2 reads SVGIG (reference sequence).

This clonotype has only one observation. The CDR3 coding sequence is TGTGCCAGCAGCCGGGGGGGACACACCATATATTTT. Its translation is CASSRGGHTIYF. The chain employs TRBV6-2 or TRBV6-3 and TRBJ1-3; D is perhaps TRBD1 (5 bases). The germline V gene has CDR1 MNHEY and CDR2 SVGEGT. The V gene lost 6 bases and the J gene lost 8 bases, with 11 bases spanning the gap. The CDR3 is 12 amino acids.

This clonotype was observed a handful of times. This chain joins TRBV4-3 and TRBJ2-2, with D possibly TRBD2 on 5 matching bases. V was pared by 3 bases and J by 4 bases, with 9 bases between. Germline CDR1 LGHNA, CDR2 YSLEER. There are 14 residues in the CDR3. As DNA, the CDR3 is TGCGCCAGCAGCCAGAGCGGCGGCACCGGGGAGCTGTTTTTT. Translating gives CASSQSGGTGELFF.

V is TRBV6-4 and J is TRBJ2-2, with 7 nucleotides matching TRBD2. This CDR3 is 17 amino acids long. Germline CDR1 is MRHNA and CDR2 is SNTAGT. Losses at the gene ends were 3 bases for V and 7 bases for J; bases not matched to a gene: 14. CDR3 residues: CASSEVGGEASGGELFF. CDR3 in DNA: TGTGCCAGCAGTGAAGTAGGCGGAGAGGCTAGCGGCGGGGAGCTGTTTTTT.

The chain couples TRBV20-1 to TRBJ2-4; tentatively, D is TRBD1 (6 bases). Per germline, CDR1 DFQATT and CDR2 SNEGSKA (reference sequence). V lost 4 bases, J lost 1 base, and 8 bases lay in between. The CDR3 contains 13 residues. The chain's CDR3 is CSAIDRAKNIQYF. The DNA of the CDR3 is TGCAGTGCTATCGACAGGGCCAAAAACATTCAGTACTTC.

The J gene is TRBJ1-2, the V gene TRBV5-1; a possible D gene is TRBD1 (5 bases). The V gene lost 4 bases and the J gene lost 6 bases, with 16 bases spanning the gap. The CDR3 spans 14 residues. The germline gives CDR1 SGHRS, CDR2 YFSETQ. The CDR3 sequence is CASSVGVRLDGYTF. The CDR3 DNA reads TGCGCCAGCAGCGTGGGGGTCCGGCTCGATGGCTACACCTTC.

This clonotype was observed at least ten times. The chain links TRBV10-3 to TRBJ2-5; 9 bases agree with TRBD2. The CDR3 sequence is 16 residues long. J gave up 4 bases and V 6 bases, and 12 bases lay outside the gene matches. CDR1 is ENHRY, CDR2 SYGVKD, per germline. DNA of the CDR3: TGTGCCATCAGGCCCGGGTTGCGGGAGGGCCTAGAGACCCAGTACTTC. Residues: CAIRPGLREGLETQYF.

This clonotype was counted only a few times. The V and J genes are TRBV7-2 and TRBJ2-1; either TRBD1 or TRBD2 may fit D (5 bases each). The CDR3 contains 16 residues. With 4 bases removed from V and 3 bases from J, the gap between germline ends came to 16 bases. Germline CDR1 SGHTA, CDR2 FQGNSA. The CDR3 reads CASSSTFGAGYNEQFF. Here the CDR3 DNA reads TGTGCCAGCAGCTCAACCTTCGGGGCAGGCTACAATGAGCAGTTCTTC.

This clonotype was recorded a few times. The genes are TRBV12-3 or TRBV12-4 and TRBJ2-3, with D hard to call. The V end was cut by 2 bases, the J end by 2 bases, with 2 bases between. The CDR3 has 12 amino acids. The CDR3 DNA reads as TGTGCCAGCAGTTTACACACAGATACGCAGTATTTT. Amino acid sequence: CASSLHTDTQYF.

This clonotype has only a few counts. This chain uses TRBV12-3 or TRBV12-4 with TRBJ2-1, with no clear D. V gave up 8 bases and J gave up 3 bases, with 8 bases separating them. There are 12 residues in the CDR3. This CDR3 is CASSRNYNEQFF. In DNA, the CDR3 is TGTGCCAGCTCGCGGAACTACAATGAGCAGTTCTTC.

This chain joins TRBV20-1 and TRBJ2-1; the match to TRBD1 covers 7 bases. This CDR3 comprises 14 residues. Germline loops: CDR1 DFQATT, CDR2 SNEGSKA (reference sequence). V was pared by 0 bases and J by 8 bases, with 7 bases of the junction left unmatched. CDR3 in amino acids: CSARETPGGYEQFF. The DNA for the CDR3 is TGCAGTGCTAGAGAAACCCCAGGGGGTTATGAGCAGTTCTTC.